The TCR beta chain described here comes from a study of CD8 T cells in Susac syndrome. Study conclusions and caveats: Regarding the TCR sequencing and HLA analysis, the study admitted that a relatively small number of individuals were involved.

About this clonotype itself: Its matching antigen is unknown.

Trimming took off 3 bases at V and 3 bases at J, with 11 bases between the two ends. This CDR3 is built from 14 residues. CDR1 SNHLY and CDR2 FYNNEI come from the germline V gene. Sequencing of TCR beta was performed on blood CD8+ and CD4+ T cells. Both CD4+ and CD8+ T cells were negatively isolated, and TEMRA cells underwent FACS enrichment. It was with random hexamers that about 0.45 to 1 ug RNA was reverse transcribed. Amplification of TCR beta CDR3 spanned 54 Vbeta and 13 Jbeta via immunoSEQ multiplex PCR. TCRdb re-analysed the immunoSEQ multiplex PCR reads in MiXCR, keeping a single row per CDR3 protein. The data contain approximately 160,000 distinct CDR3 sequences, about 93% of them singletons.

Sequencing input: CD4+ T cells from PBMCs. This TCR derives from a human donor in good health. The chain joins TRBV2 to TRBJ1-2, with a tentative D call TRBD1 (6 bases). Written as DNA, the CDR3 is TGTGCCAGCAGTGAGCAGGGGCCACACTATGGCTACACCTTC. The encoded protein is CASSEQGPHYGYTF.